These 30 T cell receptor beta chains share one sample of origin, sequenced in a study of post-analysis software for immune sequencing data. Study-wide findings and caveats: Higher frequency in patients than in controls was seen for roughly 5 TRBV segments, with TRBV5-6, TRBV5-1 and TRBV20-1 among them.

TCR beta cDNA libraries included unique molecular identifiers. TCRdb analysed the PCR reads with MiXCR anew, one entry per CDR3 protein. This sample has about 820,000 distinct CDR3 sequences, with roughly 50% found just once. What these receptors recognize is not known. Sequencing was carried out using blood. These receptors all come from a girl aged 5-17 years with multiple sclerosis.

The chain couples TRBV29-1 to TRBJ2-7; TRBD2 matches 11 bases. The germline gives CDR1 SQVTM, CDR2 ANQGSEA. The CDR3 is 14 residues long. V was clipped by 6 bases and J by 4 bases; unmatched bases: 8. The CDR3 reads CSVRRLAGNYEQYF. In DNA form, the CDR3 reads TGCAGCGTCCGTAGACTAGCGGGGAATTACGAGCAGTACTTC.

This chain uses TRBV29-1 with TRBJ2-7; TRBD2 matches at 14 bases. TRBJ2-1 matches the DNA end more closely, so the J call is doubtful. Germline V lookup: CDR1 SQVTM, CDR2 ANQGSEA. The CDR3 runs to 15 residues. CDR3 nucleotide sequence: TGCAGCGCCGTGAGGGGACTAGCGGGAGTATACGAGCAGTTCTTC. It yields the protein CSAVRGLAGVYEQFF.

The J gene is TRBJ2-5, the V gene TRBV7-9; D might be TRBD2 (5 bases). There are 15 residues in the CDR3. From germline, CDR1 is SEHNR and CDR2 FQNEAQ (reference sequence). V shed 4 bases and J shed 2 bases, with 14 bases lying between them. CDR3 loop: CASSSERIVQETQYF. CDR3 nucleotide sequence: TGTGCCAGCAGCTCCGAGCGGATCGTACAAGAGACCCAGTACTTC.

This clonotype has a count of ten or more. The rearrangement uses TRBV25-1 and TRBJ2-7; possibly TRBD1 for D (5 bases). CDR1 MGHDK and CDR2 SYGVNS come from the germline V gene. The CDR3 runs to 13 residues. The V gene lost 3 bases and the J gene lost 0 bases, with 6 bases spanning the gap. The CDR3 DNA reads TGTGCCAGCAGTGACAGGGTCTCCTACGAGCAGTACTTC. As protein: CASSDRVSYEQYF.

The chain joins TRBV29-1 to TRBJ2-1; 11 nucleotides align to TRBD2. The germline V gene encodes CDR1 SQVTM and CDR2 ANQGSEA. This CDR3 spans 18 amino acids. Written as DNA, the CDR3 is TGCACCGCAAGATCCGGGACTAGCGGTAAGGGACCCTACAATGAGCAGTTCTTC. This sequence encodes CTARSGTSGKGPYNEQFF.

Only one count was recorded for this clonotype. V is TRBV5-1 and J is TRBJ2-5; the match to TRBD1 covers 8 bases. The J segment lost 4 bases and the V segment lost 3 bases, leaving 11 bases of the junction unmatched. The CDR3 consists of 16 residues. CDR1 SGHRS and CDR2 YFSETQ come from the germline V gene. The CDR3: CASSSRQGSIGETQYF. DNA of the CDR3: TGCGCCAGCAGCTCCCGACAGGGGTCCATCGGAGAGACCCAGTACTTC.

The rearrangement links TRBV4-1 to TRBJ1-1; D remains ambiguous. This CDR3 comprises 13 residues. V was pared by 0 bases and J by 10 bases, with 12 bases between. Germline V gene lookup returns CDR1 MGHRA and CDR2 YSYEKL. CDR3 sequence: CASSQDERSGAFF. CDR3 DNA: TGCGCCAGCAGCCAAGATGAGAGGAGTGGAGCTTTCTTT.

The genes are TRBV20-1 and TRBJ2-1; no clear D. The CDR3 is 14 residues long. Trimming pared 3 bases from V and 8 bases from J, leaving 17 bases between. Germline CDR1 reads DFQATT; CDR2 reads SNEGSKA (reference sequence). The CDR3 loop reads CSASIQREPDEQFF. CDR3 DNA: TGCAGTGCTAGCATCCAGAGAGAACCCGATGAGCAGTTCTTC.

This clonotype was detected a few times. The chain joins TRBV6-6 to TRBJ2-5; 9 nucleotides match TRBD2. The ends lost 5 bases at V and 1 base at J; junction bases unmatched: 2. The CDR3 runs 14 residues. Germline CDR1 MNHNY, CDR2 SVGAGI (reference sequence). CDR3 in DNA: TGTGCCAGCAGTCCTAGCGGGGCCCAAGAGACCCAGTACTTC. This translates into CASSPSGAQETQYF.

This chain joins TRBV27 and TRBJ2-1; no firm D call. CDR1 MNHEY and CDR2 SMNVEV come from the germline V gene (reference sequence). CDR3 size: 16 residues. Trimming took off 6 bases at V and 1 base at J, with 16 bases between the two ends. CDR3 nucleotide sequence: TGTGCCAGCAGACCTTTAGATTATTGGTCCTACAATGAGCAGTTCTTC. Amino acid sequence: CASRPLDYWSYNEQFF.

This clonotype was counted a few times. The chain has TRBV20-1 and TRBJ2-7, with 10 bases lining up with TRBD1. This CDR3 has 14 amino acids. CDR1 DFQATT and CDR2 SNEGSKA come from the germline V gene (reference sequence). Trimming cost V 5 bases and J 0 bases; bases outside gene matches: 4. The CDR3 loop reads CSASRDRGSYEQYF. CDR3 nucleotide sequence: TGCAGTGCTTCCCGGGACAGGGGCTCCTACGAGCAGTACTTC.

The chain joins TRBV12-3 or TRBV12-4 to TRBJ2-7; D uncertain. CDR3 length: 12 amino acids. The V and J ends lost 3 bases and 4 bases respectively, with 7 bases between them. CDR3 sequence reads: CASSFVGYEQYF. CDR3 nucleotide sequence: TGTGCCAGCAGTTTCGTGGGTTACGAGCAGTACTTC.

The rearrangement uses TRBV12-3 or TRBV12-4 and TRBJ1-5; TRBD1 matches at 7 bases. V was clipped by 6 bases and J by 6 bases; unmatched bases: 8. The CDR3 covers 14 residues. Written as DNA, the CDR3 is TGTGCCAGCAGCGGCACAGGGGCCCTTCAGCCCCAGCATTTT. Encoded protein: CASSGTGALQPQHF.

This chain connects TRBV12-3 or TRBV12-4 to TRBJ2-4; possibly TRBD1 or TRBD2 for D (6 bases each). V was clipped by 2 bases and J by 13 bases, with 21 bases between them. The CDR3 is 15 amino acids. CDR3 loop: CASSLIGTRTKEQYF. For the CDR3, the DNA is TGTGCCAGCAGTTTAATCGGGACACGGACTAAGGAGCAGTACTTC.

Only a few counts were recorded for this clonotype. This chain joins TRBV20-1 and TRBJ2-4; 9 nucleotides line up with TRBD2. The assigned J gene may be wrong: the sequence end matches TRBJ2-5 better. Germline V gives CDR1 DFQATT, CDR2 SNEGSKA (reference sequence). CDR3 length: 15 amino acids. This chain's CDR3 is CSASRAGGLRETQYF. The CDR3 DNA follows: TGCAGTGCTAGTCGAGCGGGAGGATTGCGAGAGACCCAGTACTTC.

This chain joins TRBV6-2 or TRBV6-3 and TRBJ2-1, with 8 bases fitting TRBD2. This CDR3 has 15 amino acids. CDR1 and CDR2 from the germline V gene are MNHEY and SVGEGT. V dropped 4 bases and J dropped 6; count of bases not matched to a gene: 8. CDR3 sequence reads: CASSWMSGSVNEQFF. CDR3 DNA: TGTGCCAGCAGTTGGATGAGCGGGAGTGTCAATGAGCAGTTCTTC.

The chain uses TRBV7-9 and TRBJ2-1; D ambiguous. Germline V CDR1 and CDR2: SEHNR, FQNEAQ (reference sequence). Deletions cut 3 bases from V and 6 bases from J, with 12 bases between. There are 14 residues in the CDR3. The chain's CDR3 is CASSFQVAFNEQFF. The CDR3 DNA reads as TGTGCCAGCAGCTTTCAGGTGGCGTTCAATGAGCAGTTCTTC.

The genes are TRBV21-1 and TRBJ2-4. TRBV21-1 is a pseudogene segment. The CDR3 contains 14 residues. The CDR3 is CASSKVFFGNIQYF. In DNA, the CDR3 is TGTGCCAGCAGCAAAGTGTTTTTTGGAAACATTCAGTACTTC.

The chain couples TRBV6-5 to TRBJ1-2; D gene ambiguous. Germline CDR1 is MNHEY and CDR2 is SVGAGI. The CDR3 has 13 residues. Between the trimmed V and J ends, which lost 7 bases and 4 bases, there was a span of 13 bases. The chain's CDR3 is CASTRTPFYGYTF. CDR3 nucleotides: TGTGCCAGCACCCGGACGCCTTTCTATGGCTACACCTTC.

This clonotype was counted a few times. The chain carries TRBV7-9 and TRBJ1-2; 9 bases are shared with TRBD1. The CDR3 loop spans 13 amino acids. The V and J ends lost 6 bases and 4 bases, in that order; junction bases with no gene match: 3. Germline V gives CDR1 SEHNR, CDR2 FQNEAQ (reference sequence). The CDR3 region is CASRQGASYGYTF. Written as DNA, the CDR3 is TGTGCCAGCAGACAGGGGGCGAGCTATGGCTACACCTTC. Filled out from reference TRBV7-9 and TRBJ1-2, the complete variable domain reads DTGVSQNPRHKITKRGQNVTFRCDPISEHNRLYWYRQTLGQGPEFLTYFQNEAQLEKSRLLSDRFSAERPKGSFSTLEIQRTEQGDSAMYLCASRQGASYGYTFGSGTRLTVV.

The CDR3 region is CASSTPRETQYF. The CDR3 DNA reads TGTGCCAGCAGCACTCCCAGAGAGACCCAGTACTTC. The rearrangement uses TRBV13 and TRBJ2-4; D is ambiguous. The J call may be in error: the DNA end matches TRBJ2-5 better. The germline CDR1 and CDR2 sequences are PRHDT and FYEKMQ (reference sequence). This CDR3 has 12 residues.

The chain employs TRBV14 and TRBJ1-2; D gene uncertain. The CDR3 runs to 13 residues. Per the germline V gene, CDR1 is SGHDN and CDR2 is FVKESK. V lost 6 bases, J lost 5 bases, and 13 bases lay in between. This CDR3 is CASSPRLGYGYTF. The CDR3 region has the DNA TGTGCCAGCAGTCCCCGCTTAGGATATGGCTACACCTTC.

The V call is TRBV20-1, the J call TRBJ1-1, with TRBD1 as a possible D gene (6 bases). The CDR3 runs 13 residues. V was clipped by 4 bases and J by 6 bases, with 15 bases between them. Per the germline V gene, CDR1 is DFQATT and CDR2 is SNEGSKA (reference sequence). The CDR3 is CSATNRQESEAFF. CDR3 DNA: TGCAGTGCTACTAATCGACAGGAATCTGAAGCTTTCTTT.

The gene calls are TRBV2 and TRBJ2-3; 9 bases match TRBD1. Germline V lookup: CDR1 SNHLY, CDR2 FYNNEI. The CDR3 consists of 16 residues. V dropped 7 bases and J dropped 4; count of bases not matched to a gene: 12. CDR3 in amino acids: CASTLWGQGPSDTQYF. The DNA of the CDR3 is TGTGCCAGCACCCTGTGGGGACAGGGTCCATCAGATACGCAGTATTTT.

The chain joins TRBV7-9 to TRBJ2-3; unclear D gene. This CDR3 region has 16 residues. From germline, CDR1 is SEHNR and CDR2 FQNEAQ (reference sequence). The V end was cut by 6 bases, the J end by 0 bases, with 16 bases between. The CDR3 DNA is TGTGCCAGCAGAACCACCGACCGGCCTAGCACAGATACGCAGTATTTT. As protein: CASRTTDRPSTDTQYF.

The V call is TRBV20-1, the J call TRBJ2-6; D could derive from TRBD1 or TRBD2 (5 bases each). The CDR3 contains 15 residues. CDR1 is DFQATT, CDR2 SNEGSKA, per germline (reference sequence). Trimming removed 6 bases at V and 0 bases at J, with 12 bases between. This chain's CDR3 is CSAPAGSSGANVLTF. The CDR3 DNA is TGCAGTGCCCCCGCAGGGAGCTCTGGGGCCAACGTCCTGACTTTC.

This CDR3 is CASSLGMAVRWGTDTQYF. DNA of the CDR3: TGCGCCAGCAGCTTGGGGATGGCAGTGCGTTGGGGCACAGATACGCAGTATTTT. V usage is TRBV5-1 and J usage is TRBJ2-3; no clear D gene. V lost 0 bases to trimming and J lost 1 base, with 18 bases between them. The CDR3 is 18 amino acids. CDR1 and CDR2 (germline): SGHRS, YFSETQ.

This clonotype was observed once. The rearrangement joins TRBV5-1 to TRBJ1-1; a possible D gene is TRBD1 (5 bases). V lost 0 bases to trimming and J lost 8 bases, with 11 bases between them. The CDR3 totals 13 residues. CDR1 and CDR2 (germline): SGHRS, YFSETQ. CDR3 sequence reads: CASSLVERGEAFF. CDR3 in DNA: TGCGCCAGCAGCTTGGTGGAACGGGGCGAAGCTTTCTTT.

This clonotype was seen a handful of times. The chain is built from TRBV29-1 and TRBJ2-1; D is unresolved. V gave up 8 bases and J gave up 6 bases, with 14 bases separating them. The CDR3 consists of 12 residues. Germline V gives CDR1 SQVTM, CDR2 ANQGSEA. The CDR3 nucleotides are TGCAGCCCCCGCTTAGCCAGCAATGAGCAGTTCTTC. Its translation is CSPRLASNEQFF.

Regarding this clonotype: An end of the junction differs from the germline gene, which may be a read error. CDR3 amino acids: CTGVSVDTQYF. As DNA, the CDR3 is TGTACAGGGGTATCGGTGGATACGCAGTATTTT. V usage is TRBV29-1 and J usage is TRBJ2-3, with 7 bases matching TRBD1. The CDR3 is 11 residues long. Germline V lookup: CDR1 SQVTM, CDR2 ANQGSEA.